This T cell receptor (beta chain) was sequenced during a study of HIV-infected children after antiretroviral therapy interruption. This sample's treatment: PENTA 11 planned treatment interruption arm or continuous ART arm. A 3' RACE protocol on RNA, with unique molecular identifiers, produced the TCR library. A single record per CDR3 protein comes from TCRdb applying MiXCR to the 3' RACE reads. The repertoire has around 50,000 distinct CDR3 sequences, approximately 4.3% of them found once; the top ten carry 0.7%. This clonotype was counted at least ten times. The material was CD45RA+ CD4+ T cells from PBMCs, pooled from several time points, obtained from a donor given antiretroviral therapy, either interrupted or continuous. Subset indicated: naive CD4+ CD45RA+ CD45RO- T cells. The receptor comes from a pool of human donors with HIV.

CDR3: CASSVDGFNSPLHF. CDR3 nucleotide sequence: TGTGCCAGCAGTGTGGACGGCTTTAATTCACCCCTCCACTTT. V is TRBV25-1 and J is TRBJ1-6; D gene unclear. The V gene lost 4 bases and the J gene lost 6 bases, with 10 bases spanning the gap. This CDR3 spans 14 amino acids. Germline V gene sequence: CDR1 MGHDK, CDR2 SYGVNS. Complete variable domain (other parts from reference TRBV25-1 and TRBJ1-6): EADIYQTPRYLVIGTGKKITLECSQTMGHDKMYWYQQDPGMELHLIHYSYGVNSTEKGDLSSESTVSRIRTEHFPLTLESARPSHTSQYLCASSVDGFNSPLHFGNGTRLTVT.